This T cell receptor beta chain was recorded in a study of CD8 T cells in ankylosing spondylitis. This clonotype came up a few times. Its antigen is unknown. MiXCR, run by TCRdb on the 5' RACE reads, gives a single entry per CDR3 protein. The repertoire holds 200,000 to 250,000 distinct CDR3 sequences, with around 10% as singletons. Regarding the study as a whole: According to the report, clones linked to the disease were significantly enriched in matched synovial fluid samples taken from ankylosing spondylitis patients.

Material: blood, either unsorted or a sorted T cell fraction (not recorded which). The receptor comes from a male donor with ankylosing spondylitis or in good health (not recorded which).

DNA of the CDR3: TGCAGCGTTGAACCACAGGGGAATTTCTATGGCTACACCTTC. It is translated as CSVEPQGNFYGYTF. The chain joins TRBV29-1 to TRBJ1-2, with 7 bases lining up with TRBD1. This CDR3 is built from 14 residues. CDR1 SQVTM and CDR2 ANQGSEA come from the germline V gene. Trimming cost V 2 bases and J 4 bases; bases outside gene matches: 7.